This T cell receptor (beta chain) was recorded in a study of a mutant IDH1 vaccine in newly diagnosed glioma. As for the study in general: Eight vaccine injections were given to patients in weeks 1, 3, 5, 7, 11, 15, 19 and 23. Vaccination followed radiotherapy alone by 4-6 weeks, or accompanied temozolomide cycles. Among treated patients, 62.5% were male and approximately 40% female, and mean age was roughly 40 years.

Libraries were prepared by immunoSEQ multiplex PCR; TCRdb keeps only in-frame clonotypes and omits some of them. The sample consists of about 60,000 clones, around 82% of them appearing once. On this clone itself: The antigen is not known.

Germline loops: CDR1 SGHRS, CDR2 YFSETQ. The CDR3 extends over 15 amino acids. The V end lost 4 bases, the J end lost 4 bases, and 17 bases lay between the germline ends. Time point described: week 23, last vaccination. Each dose delivered 300 ug of mutant IDH1 20-mer peptide subcutaneously with imiquimod. The donors had new WHO grade 3 or 4 astrocytomas; these were IDH1-mutant and ATRX-lost. This sequence joins TRBV5-1 and TRBJ1-1, with D hard to call. The sample here was PBMCs, taken from a glioma patient whose treatment included an IDH1 peptide vaccine. The source of this sequence is a man aged 18 to 30 with glioma. CDR3 region: CASSRTRELSTEAFF. The CDR3 nucleotides are TGCGCCAGCAGCCGCACTAGAGAATTAAGCACTGAAGCTTTCTTT.